What follows are 27 T cell receptor beta chains derived from one specimen sequenced in a study of CD8+ T cells in alopecia areata. Indicated treatment: oral pan-JAK inhibitor, 5-10 mg twice daily. RNA was isolated and reverse transcribed to cDNA, the sequencing template. Clones were read by immunoSEQ multiplex PCR, and TCRdb kept only the in-frame ones, dropping some. The sample has hundreds of thousands of clones; around 64% are singletons. Material: CD4+ T cells sorted from blood, obtained at week 52, from a patient treated with tofacitinib. Receptors were obtained from a human donor with alopecia areata.

V and J are TRBV11-2 and TRBJ2-7; 7 bases map to TRBD2. Germline-derived CDR1 and CDR2 are SGHAT and FQNNGV. The CDR3 is 16 amino acids. Trimming removed 1 base from V and 3 bases from J; junction bases left unmatched: 9. CDR3 in DNA: TGTGCCAGCAGCTTAGCGCGGGGGTTGGGGTACTACGAGCAGTACTTC. The encoded protein is CASSLARGLGYYEQYF.

This clone was counted only a few times. Other nucleotide sequences from this sample produce the same CDR3. The V gene is TRBV9, the J gene TRBJ2-1, with D unclear. The V end was cut by 2 bases, the J end by 3 bases, with 3 bases between. Germline V CDR1 and CDR2: SGDLS, YYNGEE. The CDR3 covers 12 residues. The CDR3 sequence: CASSVGYNEQFF. The CDR3 bases are TGTGCCAGCAGCGTGGGCTACAATGAGCAGTTCTTC.

This clone was picked up a small number of times. The V call is TRBV5-1, the J call TRBJ2-1; D ambiguous. V dropped 3 bases and J dropped 6 bases, with 19 bases sitting between them. CDR1 and CDR2 from the germline V gene are SGHRS and YFSETQ. This CDR3 region has 16 residues. The CDR3 DNA follows: TGCGCCAGCAGCTACCGGTCTGGTTCCGCAGCCAATGAGCAGTTCTTC. Translation gives CASSYRSGSAANEQFF.

This clone was recorded a few times. The chain employs TRBV5-4 and TRBJ1-2; D call uncertain. Germline CDR1 and CDR2: SGHNT and YYREEE (reference sequence). The CDR3 length is 16 residues. Trimming stripped 1 base from V and 4 bases from J, with 17 bases between. The CDR3 DNA reads TGTGCCAGCAGCTTGTATTCTGGCAGGAGAACCTATGGCTACACCTTC. It translates to CASSLYSGRRTYGYTF.

The chain combines TRBV5-1 with TRBJ1-1; D is unclear. CDR1 is SGHRS and CDR2 is YFSETQ in the germline V gene. V dropped 0 bases and J dropped 1 base, with 7 bases sitting between them. The CDR3 extends over 14 amino acids. The DNA for the CDR3 is TGCGCCAGCAGCTTGGCTTCGGGGAACACTGAAGCTTTCTTT. Protein product: CASSLASGNTEAFF. Full variable domain (missing parts from reference TRBV5-1 and TRBJ1-1): KAGVTQTPRYLIKTRGQQVTLSCSPISGHRSVSWYQQTPGQGLQFLFEYFSETQRNKGNFPGRFSGRQFSNSRSEMNVSTLELGDSALYLCASSLASGNTEAFFGQGTRLTVV.

This chain uses TRBV29-1 with TRBJ1-4; D gene ambiguous. V lost 6 bases and J 0 bases, leaving 14 bases between the germline ends. Looked up from germline, CDR1 is SQVTM and CDR2 is ANQGSEA. The CDR3 length is 15 residues. DNA of the CDR3: TGCAGCGTCTCTCTCGGCGATTCAACTAATGAAAAACTGTTTTTT. Amino acid sequence: CSVSLGDSTNEKLFF.

The rearrangement uses TRBV30 and TRBJ2-7, with 7 bases aligning to TRBD1. The germline gives CDR1 GTSNPN, CDR2 SVGIG (reference sequence). Trimming cost V 4 bases and J 2 bases; bases outside gene matches: 8. The CDR3 runs to 14 residues. The CDR3 DNA follows: TGTGCCTGGATCGTACCGGGACAGACCTACGAGCAGTACTTC. Translating it yields CAWIVPGQTYEQYF.

The V gene is TRBV4-1, the J gene TRBJ2-2; 10 bases match TRBD2. Germline values: CDR1 MGHRA, CDR2 YSYEKL. The CDR3 is made up of 18 amino acids. Trimming took 3 bases from V and 5 from J; bases not matched to a gene: 12. The CDR3 loop is CASSQAPSGGAGTGELFF. DNA for the CDR3: TGCGCCAGCAGCCAGGCGCCCAGCGGGGGGGCCGGGACCGGGGAGCTGTTTTTT.

This chain connects TRBV7-9 to TRBJ1-5; D not resolved. The V end lost 1 base, the J end lost 5 bases, and 6 bases lay between the germline ends. The CDR3 has 13 residues. CDR1 SEHNR and CDR2 FQNEAQ come from the germline V gene (reference sequence). The CDR3 sequence is CASSLVGDQPQHF. The CDR3 region has the DNA TGTGCCAGCAGCTTAGTCGGGGATCAGCCCCAGCATTTT.

The chain is built from TRBV9 and TRBJ1-1; TRBD1 matches at 7 bases. The CDR3 runs 13 residues. CDR1 is SGDLS and CDR2 is YYNGEE in the germline V gene. The V gene end was trimmed by 4 bases and the J gene end by 3 bases; junction bases not matched to a gene: 3. The chain's CDR3 is CASSSGQHTEAFF. The CDR3 DNA is TGTGCCAGCAGCTCGGGACAGCACACTGAAGCTTTCTTT.

The rearrangement links TRBV29-1 to TRBJ1-4; 7 bases map to TRBD1. The CDR3 sequence is 14 residues long. In germline, CDR1 is SQVTM, CDR2 ANQGSEA. V was clipped by 7 bases and J by 1 base; unmatched bases: 6. DNA of the CDR3: TGCAGCGCCCGAAGACAGGGAACTAATGAAAAACTGTTTTTT. Its translation: CSARRQGTNEKLFF.

The chain links TRBV11-2 to TRBJ1-2; 12 nucleotides agree with TRBD1. The trim removed 4 bases at V and 10 bases at J, leaving 4 bases unmatched. This CDR3 is built from 13 residues. Germline V gene data show CDR1 as SGHAT and CDR2 as FQNNGV. The CDR3 sequence is CASSSGTGGLYTF. CDR3 in DNA: TGTGCCAGCAGCTCGGGGACAGGGGGCCTCTACACCTTC.

The chain couples TRBV29-1 to TRBJ1-4; the D gene is possibly TRBD1 (6 bases). The V end was cut by 7 bases, the J end by 7 bases, with 10 bases between. This CDR3 contains 11 residues. Germline lookup yields CDR1 SQVTM and CDR2 ANQGSEA. The CDR3 sequence is CSAGGREKLFF. The CDR3 region has the DNA TGCAGCGCCGGGGGGCGTGAAAAACTGTTTTTT.

The chain links TRBV9 to TRBJ2-7; 7 bases map to TRBD1. Trimming took 3 bases from V and 8 from J; bases not matched to a gene: 5. CDR3 length: 12 amino acids. Germline-derived CDR1 and CDR2 are SGDLS and YYNGEE. The CDR3 region is CASSAHRGKQYF. CDR3 bases: TGTGCCAGCAGCGCCCACAGGGGAAAGCAGTACTTC.

This sequence joins TRBV7-9 and TRBJ1-4; no definite D call. Looked up from germline, CDR1 is SEHNR and CDR2 is FQNEAQ (reference sequence). The CDR3 length is 14 residues. The ends were cut back, 8 bases at V and 5 bases at J, with 15 bases in the middle. The CDR3 nucleotides read TGTGCCAGCTCCGGCGGAACCACGAATGAAAAACTGTTTTTT. It is translated as CASSGGTTNEKLFF.

The chain couples TRBV29-1 to TRBJ1-4, with a possible D match to TRBD1 (6 bases). Germline V gives CDR1 SQVTM, CDR2 ANQGSEA. This CDR3 contains 10 residues. The V gene lost 7 bases and the J gene lost 8 bases, with 8 bases spanning the gap. CDR3 region: CSAQGEKLFF. In DNA, the CDR3 is TGCAGCGCCCAGGGGGAAAAACTGTTTTTT.

The V and J genes are TRBV6-6 and TRBJ2-7, with a possible D match to TRBD2 (7 bases). The V end was cut by 9 bases, the J end by 3 bases, with 12 bases between. The CDR3 consists of 12 residues. From germline, CDR1 is MNHNY and CDR2 SVGAGI (reference sequence). The CDR3 loop reads CARTGRDYEQYF. The CDR3 DNA follows: TGTGCCAGAACAGGGAGGGACTACGAGCAGTACTTC.

The chain recombines TRBV23-1 with TRBJ2-3, with 7 bases lining up with TRBD1. TRBV23-1 has ORF status, its function being uncertain. Germline trimming cut 8 bases from V and 1 base from J; bases unmatched to any gene: 6. The CDR3 contains 14 residues. Here the CDR3 reads CASCPQGGTDTQYF. The CDR3 nucleotides read TGCGCCAGCTGCCCCCAGGGGGGCACAGATACGCAGTATTTT.

The gene calls are TRBV20-1 and TRBJ1-1; D remains unclear. Germline-derived CDR1 and CDR2 are DFQATT and SNEGSKA (reference sequence). V lost 6 bases and J 6 bases, leaving 11 bases between the germline ends. CDR3 length: 11 residues. This CDR3 is CSALDFPEAFF. The CDR3 DNA sequence: TGCAGTGCCCTGGACTTCCCTGAAGCTTTCTTT.

CDR3 sequence: CATTNYRGVDEQYF. CDR3 sequence (DNA): TGTGCCACCACAAATTACAGGGGGGTGGACGAGCAGTACTTC. The chain combines TRBV15 with TRBJ2-7, with 8 bases that match TRBD1. With 7 bases clipped from V and 5 bases from J, the junction kept 10 bases outside the gene matches. This CDR3 has 14 residues. CDR1 and CDR2 (germline): LNHNV, YYDKDF (reference sequence).

This clone was seen just once. The CDR3 sequence is CSVLRDRAYEQYF. In nucleotides, the CDR3 is TGCAGCGTCCTCCGGGACAGGGCCTACGAGCAGTACTTC. The chain joins TRBV29-1 to TRBJ2-7, with 9 bases identical to TRBD1. CDR1 SQVTM and CDR2 ANQGSEA come from the germline V gene. The CDR3 consists of 13 residues. Unmatched junction bases numbered 5, after V lost 6 bases and J lost 2 bases.

The CDR3 sequence is CSASGGTGAGDTQYF. For the CDR3, the DNA is TGCAGCGCCTCCGGCGGGACAGGGGCAGGGGATACGCAGTATTTT. The chain couples TRBV29-1 to TRBJ2-3; 10 bases fit TRBD1. The CDR3 runs 15 residues. From germline, CDR1 is SQVTM and CDR2 ANQGSEA. V lost 7 bases and J lost 6; bases outside the gene matches: 13.

This clone has more than one count but fewer than ten. The rearrangement joins TRBV14 to TRBJ2-3; 11 nucleotides align to TRBD2. Trimming at V came to 3 bases and at J to 4 bases, leaving 9 bases not matched to a gene. Germline V gene lookup returns CDR1 SGHDN and CDR2 FVKESK. This CDR3 has 17 amino acids. The CDR3: CASSHPLAGDFADTQYF. CDR3 nucleotides: TGTGCCAGCAGCCATCCACTAGCGGGGGATTTCGCAGATACGCAGTATTTT.

The chain carries TRBV9 and TRBJ1-5, with a weak D call TRBD1 (5 bases). V dropped 0 bases and J dropped 5 bases, with 9 bases sitting between them. Germline loops: CDR1 SGDLS, CDR2 YYNGEE. The CDR3 covers 14 residues. The CDR3 DNA reads TGTGCCAGCAGCGTAGGCCCGGGGCATCAGCCCCAGCATTTT. Its protein is CASSVGPGHQPQHF.

Of note for this clone: This same CDR3 is encoded by further DNA sequences in the sample. The chain couples TRBV5-6 to TRBJ1-5; D unclear. The CDR3 loop spans 12 amino acids. In germline, CDR1 is SGHDT, CDR2 YYEEEE. V was shortened by 0 bases and J by 4 bases, with 2 bases between the two germline ends. The CDR3 DNA reads TGTGCCAGCAGCTTGGGGAATCAGCCCCAGCATTTT. Its protein is CASSLGNQPQHF.

The rearrangement joins TRBV27 to TRBJ2-3; 8 positions agree with TRBD1. The CDR3 loop spans 14 amino acids. J was trimmed by 5 bases and V by 5 bases; bases with no gene match: 6. Per germline, CDR1 MNHEY and CDR2 SMNVEV (reference sequence). The CDR3 protein is CASSDRGRGDTQYF. As DNA, the CDR3 is TGTGCCAGCAGTGACAGGGGCCGGGGAGATACGCAGTATTTT.

A few counts support this clone. The rearrangement links TRBV6-6 to TRBJ1-5; no clear D. The CDR3 covers 14 residues. Germline CDR1 is MNHNY and CDR2 is SVGAGI (reference sequence). Trimming took off 7 bases at V and 7 bases at J, with 17 bases between the two ends. CDR3 bases: TGTGCCAGCACCCTACGGAGCCGTCGCCAGCCCCAGCATTTT. This encodes CASTLRSRRQPQHF.